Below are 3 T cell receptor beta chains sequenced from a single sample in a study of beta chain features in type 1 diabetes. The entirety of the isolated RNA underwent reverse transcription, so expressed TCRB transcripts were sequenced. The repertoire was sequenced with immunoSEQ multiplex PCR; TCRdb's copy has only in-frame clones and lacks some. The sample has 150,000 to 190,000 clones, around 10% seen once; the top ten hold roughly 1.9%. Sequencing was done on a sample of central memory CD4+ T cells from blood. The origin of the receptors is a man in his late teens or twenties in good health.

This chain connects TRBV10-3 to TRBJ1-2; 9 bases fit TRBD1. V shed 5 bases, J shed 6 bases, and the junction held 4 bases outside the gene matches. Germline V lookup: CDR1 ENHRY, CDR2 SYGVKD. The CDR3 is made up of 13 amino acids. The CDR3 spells CAISLWTGDGYTF. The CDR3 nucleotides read TGTGCCATCAGTCTATGGACAGGGGATGGCTACACCTTC.

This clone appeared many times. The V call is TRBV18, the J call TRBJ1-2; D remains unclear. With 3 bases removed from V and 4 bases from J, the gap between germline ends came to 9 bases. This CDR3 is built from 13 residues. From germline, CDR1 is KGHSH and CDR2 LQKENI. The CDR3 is CASSPGGAYGYTF. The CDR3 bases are TGTGCCAGCTCACCCGGCGGCGCCTATGGCTACACCTTC.

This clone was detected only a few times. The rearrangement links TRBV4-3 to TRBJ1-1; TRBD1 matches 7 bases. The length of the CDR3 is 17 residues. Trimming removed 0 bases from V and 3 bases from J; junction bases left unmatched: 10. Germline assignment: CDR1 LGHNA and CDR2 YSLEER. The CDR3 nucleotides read TGCGCCAGCAGCCAAGATCCCCGAGCCACAGGGGACACTGAAGCTTTCTTT. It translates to CASSQDPRATGDTEAFF.